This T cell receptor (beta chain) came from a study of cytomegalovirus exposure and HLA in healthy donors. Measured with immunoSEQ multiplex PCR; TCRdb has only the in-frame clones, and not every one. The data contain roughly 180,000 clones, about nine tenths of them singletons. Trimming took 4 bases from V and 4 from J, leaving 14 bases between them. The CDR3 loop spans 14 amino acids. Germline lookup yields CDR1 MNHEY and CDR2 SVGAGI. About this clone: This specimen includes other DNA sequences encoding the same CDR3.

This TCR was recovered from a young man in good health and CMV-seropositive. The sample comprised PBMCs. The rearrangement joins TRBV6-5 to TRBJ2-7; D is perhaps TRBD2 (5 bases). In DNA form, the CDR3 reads TGTGCCAGCAGTTCTGGGTTGGGAGCTTACGAGCAGTACTTC. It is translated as CASSSGLGAYEQYF.